The clone carrying this T cell receptor (beta chain) was seen at least ten times. No antigen is known for it. Of CVID subjects, about 16 were female and around 27 male, mean age roughly 40. The data stem from a study of T cell clonality in common variable immunodeficiency. Study-wide results and caveats: Common variable immunodeficiency TCR beta sequences reportedly had fewer deletions and N-nucleotide insertions.

Produced via immunoSEQ multiplex PCR; TCRdb's table is partial and in-frame only. Captured here are several thousand clones, none seen once; the top ten comprise about 4.5%. The clonotype comes from a human donor with common variable immunodeficiency. Sequencing used peripheral blood mononuclear cells.

CDR3 protein: CASRTGTVTGYTF. The covered CDR3 bases are TGTGCCAGCAGAACCGGGACAGTTACGGGC. The chain combines TRBV2 with TRBJ1-2; 7 bases are a match to TRBD1. With the read ending 3 residues before the CDR3 end, the germline J gene is used to fill in that end. The CDR3 is 13 residues long. CDR1 and CDR2 from the germline V gene are SNHLY and FYNNEI.